This T cell receptor beta chain was sequenced for a study of control samples from healthy donors and cancer patients. The protocol was immunoSEQ multiplex PCR, while the TCRdb copy is restricted to in-frame clones and leaves out a portion. Among 98,000 or so clones, 70% to 80% were seen once, and the ten largest hold 8% to 11%. Sequencing input: blood. The sequence was collected from a woman in her twenties or thirties in good health.

In DNA, the CDR3 is TGTGCCAGTCGCGCCGCCAGGCCCTCCTACGAGCAGTACTTC. Its translation: CASRAARPSYEQYF. This rearrangement joins TRBV6-5 to TRBJ2-7; D uncertain. The germline gives CDR1 MNHEY, CDR2 SVGAGI. With 9 bases removed from V and 0 bases from J, the gap between germline ends came to 15 bases. The CDR3 sequence is 14 residues long.